The clone carrying this TCR beta chain came up once. Its target is not known. V dropped 3 bases and J dropped 7 bases, with 13 bases sitting between them. In germline, CDR1 is SGDLS, CDR2 YYNGEE. This CDR3 is built from 14 residues. The data derive from a study of shared clonotypes between healthy human individuals. Study-level findings and limits: Rarefaction showed sorted-subset sequencing was incomplete despite large depth.

Measured with immunoSEQ multiplex PCR; TCRdb has only the in-frame clones, and not every one. The data show approximately 1,500,000 clones, with under 99% seen just once and 0.4% to 0.45% held by the top ten. Sequenced sample: naive CD4+ T cells sorted from blood. The subset denotes: CD45RA+ positively selected. V usage is TRBV9 and J usage is TRBJ2-2; D is ambiguous. The sequence was obtained from a young man in good health. The CDR3 reads CASSGRPADGELFF. The CDR3 bases are TGTGCCAGCAGCGGTCGCCCAGCAGACGGGGAGCTGTTTTTT.